This entry lists 30 T cell receptor beta chains sequenced from one sample in a study of blood T cell repertoires in COVID-19. Assay: immunoSEQ multiplex PCR; the TCRdb copy retains only in-frame clones and omits some. Found here are 90,000 or so clones, over 65% of them singletons; the top ten hold over 10%. The sample taken for sequencing was peripheral blood. These receptors were obtained from a human donor in a cohort sampled during active COVID-19.

The V and J genes are TRBV7-8 and TRBJ2-7, with 8 bases lining up with TRBD1. J lost 3 bases, V lost 10 bases, and 8 bases had no gene match. The CDR3 runs to 13 residues. Germline V gene lookup returns CDR1 SGHVS and CDR2 FQNEAQ. CDR3 DNA: TGTGCCATCGGGAGTACAGGGGGCTACGAGCAGTACTTC. As protein: CAIGSTGGYEQYF.

J is TRBJ2-5 and V is TRBV11-2, with 7 bases identical to TRBD2. V lost 1 base, J lost 3 bases, and 2 bases stayed unmatched. This CDR3 contains 14 residues. Germline V CDR1 and CDR2: SGHAT, FQNNGV. CDR3 in amino acids: CASSLGLAEETQYF. For the CDR3, the DNA is TGTGCCAGCAGCTTAGGCCTAGCGGAAGAGACCCAGTACTTC.

The rearrangement links TRBV7-9 to TRBJ2-5, with a weak D call TRBD2 (6 bases). Germline-derived CDR1 and CDR2 are SEHNR and FQNEAQ (reference sequence). The V gene lost 0 bases and the J gene lost 5 bases, with 16 bases spanning the gap. The CDR3 sequence is 16 residues long. CDR3 bases: TGTGCCAGCAGCTTAGCTGGGACTGCGGGGCGCGAGACCCAGTACTTC. Protein: CASSLAGTAGRETQYF.

This sequence joins TRBV28 and TRBJ2-7; perhaps TRBD1 as D (5 bases). The germline gives CDR1 MDHEN, CDR2 SYDVKM. The CDR3 has 14 residues. The V end was cut by 6 bases, the J end by 4 bases, with 16 bases between. CDR3 DNA: TGTGCCAGCAGGGGCGGCGGCAGGGTTTACGAGCAGTACTTC. Translation: CASRGGGRVYEQYF.

CDR3 DNA: TGCGCCAGCAGCTTGGCGTTAGCGGGAGGGCCGGATGAGACCCAGTACTTC. Translation: CASSLALAGGPDETQYF. The V call is TRBV5-1, the J call TRBJ2-5; 11 nucleotides agree with TRBD2. V was clipped by 0 bases and J by 5 bases; unmatched bases: 9. This CDR3 region has 17 residues. Looked up from germline, CDR1 is SGHRS and CDR2 is YFSETQ. The variable domain in full, completed from reference TRBV5-1 and TRBJ2-5, reads KAGVTQTPRYLIKTRGQQVTLSCSPISGHRSVSWYQQTPGQGLQFLFEYFSETQRNKGNFPGRFSGRQFSNSRSEMNVSTLELGDSALYLCASSLALAGGPDETQYFGPGTRLLVL.

This chain connects TRBV7-2 to TRBJ2-7; no reliable D call. V was clipped by 5 bases and J by 4 bases, with 15 bases between them. Germline CDR1 and CDR2: SGHTA and FQGNSA. The CDR3 is 14 amino acids. The CDR3 is CASSPTGAGYEQYF. DNA for the CDR3: TGTGCCAGCAGCCCGACCGGAGCCGGGTACGAGCAGTACTTC.

The chain employs TRBV7-9 and TRBJ2-1, with 9 bases fitting TRBD1. The CDR3 is 14 residues long. Germline V lookup: CDR1 SEHNR, CDR2 FQNEAQ (reference sequence). V shed 3 bases, J shed 7 bases, and the junction held 4 bases outside the gene matches. The CDR3 DNA follows: TGTGCCAGCAGCTTTGGGACAGGGAAGAATGAGCAGTTCTTC. This gives the protein CASSFGTGKNEQFF. The full variable domain, completed using reference TRBV7-9 and TRBJ2-1, is DTGVSQNPRHKITKRGQNVTFRCDPISEHNRLYWYRQTLGQGPEFLTYFQNEAQLEKSRLLSDRFSAERPKGSFSTLEIQRTEQGDSAMYLCASSFGTGKNEQFFGPGTRLTVL.

The genes are TRBV28 and TRBJ1-6, with D uncertain. CDR1 is MDHEN and CDR2 is SYDVKM in the germline V gene. V was shortened by 7 bases and J by 0 bases, with 7 bases between the two germline ends. The CDR3 consists of 14 residues. CDR3 sequence (DNA): TGTGCCAGCAACCCGGGCTCCTATAATTCACCCCTCCACTTT. Its translation is CASNPGSYNSPLHF.

This sequence joins TRBV5-1 and TRBJ1-4; perhaps TRBD1 as D (5 bases). The CDR3 length is 14 residues. Deletions cut 3 bases from V and 0 bases from J, with 6 bases between. Germline V gives CDR1 SGHRS, CDR2 YFSETQ. The CDR3 is CASSWTTTNEKLFF. The CDR3 DNA follows: TGCGCCAGCAGCTGGACAACAACTAATGAAAAACTGTTTTTT.

The rearrangement links TRBV5-6 to TRBJ2-7; D call uncertain. Germline CDR1 SGHDT, CDR2 YYEEEE. V was trimmed by 0 bases and J by 2 bases, leaving 9 bases between them. CDR3 length equals 14 residues. The CDR3 region is CASSLGASAYEQYF. The DNA of the CDR3 is TGTGCCAGCAGCTTGGGTGCGTCGGCCTACGAGCAGTACTTC.

With regard to this clone: One end of the junction does not line up with germline, which may come from a read error. The chain employs TRBV7-7 and TRBJ2-6; 10 nucleotides align to TRBD1. The length of the CDR3 is 18 residues. Per the germline V gene, CDR1 is SSHAT and CDR2 is FNYEAQ (reference sequence). CDR3 bases: TGTGCTAGCAGCTTAGGCGGGGGACAGGGGACTGGGGCCAACGTCCTGACTTTC. This codes for CASSLGGGQGTGANVLTF.

The chain combines TRBV7-9 with TRBJ2-1, with a possible D match to TRBD2 (5 bases). Germline V lookup: CDR1 SEHNR, CDR2 FQNEAQ (reference sequence). The CDR3 runs to 12 residues. V dropped 8 bases and J dropped 7 bases, with 12 bases sitting between them. CDR3 sequence: CASSSSGNEQFF. CDR3 bases: TGTGCCAGCTCATCCTCGGGGAATGAGCAGTTCTTC.

The chain couples TRBV27 to TRBJ1-2, with D perhaps matching TRBD1 (5 bases). Between the trimmed V and J ends, which lost 5 bases and 6 bases, there was a span of 10 bases. This CDR3 contains 12 residues. Germline V gene data show CDR1 as MNHEY and CDR2 as SMNVEV (reference sequence). CDR3 bases: TGTGCCAGCAGTACAGGTCCAAATGGCTACACCTTC. This translates into CASSTGPNGYTF.

The chain is built from TRBV5-4 and TRBJ2-3, with D perhaps TRBD2 (6 bases). The CDR3 length is 15 residues. V was cut by 4 bases and J by 0 bases, with 12 bases left in between. Looked up from germline, CDR1 is SGHNT and CDR2 is YYREEE (reference sequence). CDR3: CASSGGVSSTDTQYF. CDR3 nucleotides: TGTGCCAGCAGCGGAGGGGTTTCTAGCACAGATACGCAGTATTTT.

The chain carries TRBV5-6 and TRBJ1-2; the D gene is possibly TRBD1 (6 bases). Trimming cost V 7 bases and J 2 bases, with 12 bases left between them. CDR1 is SGHDT, CDR2 YYEEEE, per germline. This CDR3 region has 13 residues. The CDR3: CASEQGRNYGYTF. CDR3 nucleotides: TGTGCCAGCGAACAGGGCCGGAACTATGGCTACACCTTC.

The chain uses TRBV5-1 and TRBJ1-5; D is unresolved. Trimming cost V 0 bases and J 2 bases, with 6 bases left between them. CDR1 SGHRS and CDR2 YFSETQ come from the germline V gene. CDR3 length: 14 amino acids. The chain's CDR3 is CASSLAKGNQPQHF. The DNA of the CDR3 is TGCGCCAGCAGCTTGGCTAAAGGCAATCAGCCCCAGCATTTT.

The chain combines TRBV5-6 with TRBJ2-7; the match to TRBD1 covers 9 bases. In germline, CDR1 is SGHDT, CDR2 YYEEEE. With V trimmed by 4 bases and J by 5 bases, 7 bases remained unmatched. The CDR3 totals 14 residues. The CDR3 reads CASSHTGGADEQYF. The CDR3 nucleotides read TGTGCCAGCAGCCATACAGGGGGCGCGGACGAGCAGTACTTC.

The chain uses TRBV3-1 (or the pseudogene TRBV3-2) and TRBJ2-5, with a possible D match to TRBD2 (6 bases). V was cut by 2 bases and J by 4 bases, with 14 bases left in between. CDR3 length: 15 amino acids. CDR1 and CDR2 from the germline V gene are LGHDT and YNNKEL (reference sequence). CDR3 nucleotides: TGTGCCAGCAGCCAACCGGACTTCGGGGGAGAGACCCAGTACTTC. Encoded protein: CASSQPDFGGETQYF.

This sequence joins TRBV9 and TRBJ2-3, with TRBD2 identical over 8 bases. The germline V gene encodes CDR1 SGDLS and CDR2 YYNGEE. CDR3 size: 15 residues. Unmatched junction bases numbered 5, after V lost 4 bases and J lost 1 base. The CDR3 nucleotides are TGTGCCAGCAGCAACTGGCGGGGGGGCACAGATACGCAGTATTTT. Translating gives CASSNWRGGTDTQYF. Full variable domain (missing parts from reference TRBV9 and TRBJ2-3): DSGVTQTPKHLITATGQRVTLRCSPRSGDLSVYWYQQSLDQGLQFLIQYYNGEERAKGNILERFSAQQFPDLHSELNLSSLELGDSALYFCASSNWRGGTDTQYFGPGTRLTVL.

This chain connects TRBV24-1 to TRBJ2-3, with D possibly being TRBD1 (5 bases). V was trimmed by 4 bases and J by 0 bases, leaving 10 bases between them. The CDR3 sequence is 15 residues long. The germline gives CDR1 KGHDR, CDR2 SFDVKD. This CDR3 reads CATSEQGVSTDTQYF. The CDR3 DNA follows: TGTGCCACCAGTGAACAAGGGGTTAGCACAGATACGCAGTATTTT.

V and J are TRBV7-3 and TRBJ2-5; the match to TRBD1 covers 8 bases. The junction had 7 bases not matched to a gene; V was cut back by 4 bases and J by 6 bases. This CDR3 spans 14 amino acids. Germline-derived CDR1 and CDR2 are SGHTA and FQGTGA. The CDR3 loop is CASSSSGGRQTQYF. CDR3 nucleotides: TGTGCCAGCAGCTCCTCAGGGGGCAGGCAGACCCAGTACTTC. Filled out from reference TRBV7-3 and TRBJ2-5, the complete variable domain reads GAGVSQTPSNKVTEKGKYVELRCDPISGHTALYWYRQSLGQGPEFLIYFQGTGAADDSGLPNDRFFAVRPEGSVSTLKIQRTERGDSAVYLCASSSSGGRQTQYFGPGTRLLVL.

The V gene is TRBV5-6, the J gene TRBJ1-6; D might be TRBD1 (6 bases). The V gene's germline CDR1 is SGHDT and CDR2 YYEEEE. Between the trimmed V and J ends, which lost 3 bases and 7 bases, there was a span of 11 bases. This CDR3 contains 14 residues. The CDR3 bases are TGTGCCAGCAGCTCCCAGGGGACCAATTCACCCCTCCACTTT. It translates to CASSSQGTNSPLHF.

V usage is TRBV18 and J usage is TRBJ1-1; 9 nucleotides match TRBD1. With V trimmed by 6 bases and J by 5 bases, 4 bases remained unmatched. Germline values: CDR1 KGHSH, CDR2 LQKENI. The length of the CDR3 is 13 residues. The CDR3 DNA is TGTGCCAGCTCCGGACAGGGGTTGACTGAAGCTTTCTTT. The encoded protein is CASSGQGLTEAFF. The variable domain in full, with the rest retrieved from reference TRBV18 and TRBJ1-1, is NAGVMQNPRHLVRRRGQEARLRCSPMKGHSHVYWYRQLPEEGLKFMVYLQKENIIDESGMPKERFSAEFPKEGPSILRIQQVVRGDSAAYFCASSGQGLTEAFFGQGTRLTVV.

This chain uses TRBV2 with TRBJ2-3; 8 nucleotides agree with TRBD1. This CDR3 is built from 15 residues. Germline loops: CDR1 SNHLY, CDR2 FYNNEI. V lost 8 bases, J lost 1 base, and 8 bases stayed unmatched. In DNA, the CDR3 is TGTGCCAGCTTGAGGACAGGGTCTGGCACAGATACGCAGTATTTT. Its protein is CASLRTGSGTDTQYF.

This chain joins TRBV24-1 and TRBJ1-5; maybe TRBD1 (6 bases). The length of the CDR3 is 13 residues. V lost 4 bases, J lost 6 bases, and 9 bases lay in between. In germline, CDR1 is KGHDR, CDR2 SFDVKD. CDR3 bases: TGTGCCACCAGTGAGCGCAGGGGTCAGCCCCAGCATTTT. Translated, it gives CATSERRGQPQHF.

V gene TRBV4-1 combines with J gene TRBJ2-3; 13 bases map to TRBD2. Germline-derived CDR1 and CDR2 are MGHRA and YSYEKL. The CDR3 covers 17 residues. Germline trimming cut 0 bases from V and 7 bases from J; bases unmatched to any gene: 7. The CDR3 DNA is TGCGCCAGCAGCCAAGAAGGACTAGCGGGGGTACGTTATACGCAGTATTTT. Protein product: CASSQEGLAGVRYTQYF.

The chain is built from TRBV27 and TRBJ2-3, with TRBD2 matching 8 bases. The CDR3 has 16 residues. Germline CDR1 is MNHEY and CDR2 is SMNVEV (reference sequence). The V and J ends lost 2 bases and 4 bases, in that order; junction bases with no gene match: 8. The chain's CDR3 is CASSLQSGRGADTQYF. The CDR3, as DNA: TGTGCCAGCAGTTTACAGAGCGGGAGAGGGGCAGATACGCAGTATTTT.

The chain uses TRBV25-1 and TRBJ1-6; D unresolved. Trimming took off 6 bases at V and 5 bases at J, with 17 bases between the two ends. This CDR3 comprises 16 residues. Germline CDR1 reads MGHDK; CDR2 reads SYGVNS. CDR3 DNA: TGTGCCAGCAGCGAGGCCCGGGTCCTTAATAATTCACCCCTCCACTTT. Residues: CASSEARVLNNSPLHF.

The chain couples TRBV19 to TRBJ1-5, with 8 bases that match TRBD1. CDR3 length: 14 residues. The V gene's germline CDR1 is LNHDA and CDR2 SQIVND (reference sequence). The V gene end was trimmed by 5 bases and the J gene end by 7 bases; junction bases not matched to a gene: 7. The CDR3 here is CASSVYRGEQPQHF. The CDR3 nucleotides read TGTGCCAGTAGTGTATACAGGGGGGAACAGCCCCAGCATTTT.

The CDR3 here is CATSRDLGQGASGNTIYF. Written as DNA, the CDR3 is TGTGCCACCAGCAGAGATCTCGGCCAGGGGGCTTCTGGAAACACCATATATTTT. The chain carries TRBV15 and TRBJ1-3; the match to TRBD1 covers 8 bases. The trim removed 0 bases at V and 1 base at J, leaving 8 bases unmatched. The germline gives CDR1 LNHNV, CDR2 YYDKDF (reference sequence). The CDR3 runs 18 residues.